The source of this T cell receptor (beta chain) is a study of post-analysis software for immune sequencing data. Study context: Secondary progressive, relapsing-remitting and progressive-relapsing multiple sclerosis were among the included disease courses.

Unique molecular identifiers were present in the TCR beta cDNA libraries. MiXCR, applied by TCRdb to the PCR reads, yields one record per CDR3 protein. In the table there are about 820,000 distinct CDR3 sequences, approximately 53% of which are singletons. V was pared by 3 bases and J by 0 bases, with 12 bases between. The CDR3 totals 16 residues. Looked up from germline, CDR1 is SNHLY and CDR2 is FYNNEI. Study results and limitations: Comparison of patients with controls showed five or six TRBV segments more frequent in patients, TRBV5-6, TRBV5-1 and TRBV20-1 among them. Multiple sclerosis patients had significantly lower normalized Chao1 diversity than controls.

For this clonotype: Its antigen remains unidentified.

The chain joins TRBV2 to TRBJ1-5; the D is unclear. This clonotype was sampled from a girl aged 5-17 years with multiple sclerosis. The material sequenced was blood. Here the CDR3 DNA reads TGTGCCAGCAGTGATTCGTCGTCTAATAGCAATCAGCCCCAGCATTTT. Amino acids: CASSDSSSNSNQPQHF.